Included here is one T cell receptor beta chain sequence, with context. What it binds is not known. RNA and DNA were co-extracted from approximately 20-30 mg of unsorted bulk tissue. A primer matching the constant region was used to make TCR beta cDNA from approximately 520 ng of total RNA. What produced the TCR beta libraries was three nested multiplex PCR rounds using slightly modified ARM-PCR. For roughly 10 cycles apiece, the opening two PCR rounds ran with TRBV1-TRBV30 forward primers and a C-beta reverse primer. TCRdb independently ran MiXCR on the multiplex PCR reads; one entry per CDR3 protein. The sample records 40,000 to 60,000 distinct CDR3 sequences, about two thirds being singletons. This sample stems from a study of tumor-infiltrating lymphocytes in primary liver carcinoma. The study's findings and limits: Tumor region pairs overlapped more than did tumor-adjacent and tumor-blood pairs.

V lost 2 bases to trimming and J lost 8 bases, with 16 bases between them. CDR1 is MNHNS and CDR2 is SASEGT in the germline V gene. CDR3 length equals 16 residues. The source material was liver tumor tissue from sampling region 5. The sample's subset: tumor region T5, tumor centre. This sequence joins TRBV6-1 and TRBJ1-6; D call uncertain. This TCR came from a middle-aged man with primary liver carcinoma and hepatitis B virus infection. The CDR3 DNA sequence: TGTGCCAGCAGTGAACACTGGGCTAGCTTAGATTCACCCCTCCACTTT. The encoded protein is CASSEHWASLDSPLHF.